Each of the 30 T cell receptor beta chains below was sequenced from the same sample in a study of response to subunit inactivated influenza vaccine. A single record per CDR3 protein comes from TCRdb applying MiXCR to the RT-PCR reads. This sample carries about 500,000 distinct CDR3 sequences, approximately 15% of them seen once, and the ten largest clones take around 3%. The source material was CD4+ T cells sorted from PBMCs, sampled roughly 24 months after vaccination. The receptors stem from a man between 50 and 75 years old who received an inactivated influenza vaccine.

This clonotype was counted a few times. This sequence joins TRBV10-3 and TRBJ2-7; weak D call: TRBD2 (6 bases). Trimming shortened V by 0 bases and J by 1 base, and 10 bases separated the two germline ends. The CDR3 consists of 15 residues. Germline assignment: CDR1 ENHRY and CDR2 SYGVKD. CDR3: CAISESAGLSYEQYF. CDR3 DNA: TGTGCCATCAGTGAGTCCGCGGGACTTTCCTACGAGCAGTACTTC.

This clonotype was counted only a few times. This chain links TRBV29-1 with TRBJ1-1; D may be TRBD1 (6 bases). CDR3 length: 13 amino acids. CDR1 and CDR2 (germline): SQVTM, ANQGSEA. The V and J ends lost 8 bases and 5 bases respectively, with 18 bases between them. In DNA, the CDR3 is TGCAGCTCTGTAGGGGCAGGGGTGACTGAAGCTTTCTTT. As protein: CSSVGAGVTEAFF.

This clonotype was counted between two and nine times. J is TRBJ2-1 and V is TRBV4-3; 12 bases agree with TRBD2. V was clipped by 5 bases and J by 8 bases; unmatched bases: 7. Germline V gene sequence: CDR1 LGHNA, CDR2 YSLEER. CDR3 length: 15 residues. CDR3 nucleotide sequence: TGCGCCAGCAGCTCGACTAGCGGGAGTCTCTATGAGCAGTTCTTC. This sequence encodes CASSSTSGSLYEQFF.

The chain has TRBV19 and TRBJ2-2; TRBD1 aligns across 8 bases. CDR1 is LNHDA, CDR2 SQIVND, per germline (reference sequence). This CDR3 has 14 amino acids. Germline trimming cut 9 bases from V and 3 bases from J; bases unmatched to any gene: 6. CDR3 DNA sequence: TGTGCCAGCCGCAGGGGGCCGCACACCGGGGAGCTGTTTTTT. This gives the protein CASRRGPHTGELFF. Filled out from reference TRBV19 and TRBJ2-2, the complete variable domain reads DGGITQSPKYLFRKEGQNVTLSCEQNLNHDAMYWYRQDPGQGLRLIYYSQIVNDFQKGDIAEGYSVSREKKESFPLTVTSAQKNPTAFYLCASRRGPHTGELFFGEGSRLTVL.

The CDR3 here is CASSQETGVNSPLHF. The CDR3 DNA is TGCGCCAGCAGCCAAGAGACAGGGGTCAATTCACCCCTCCACTTT. J is TRBJ1-6 and V is TRBV4-3, with 8 bases identical to TRBD1. Germline CDR1 reads LGHNA; CDR2 reads YSLEER. The CDR3 totals 15 residues. Unmatched junction bases numbered 2, after V lost 0 bases and J lost 7 bases.

This chain joins TRBV2 and TRBJ1-5, with TRBD1 identical over 10 bases. Germline values: CDR1 SNHLY, CDR2 FYNNEI. The trim removed 5 bases at V and 1 base at J, leaving 5 bases unmatched. This CDR3 region has 16 residues. The CDR3 is CASSRQGANSNQPQHF. In DNA form, the CDR3 reads TGTGCCAGCAGTAGACAGGGGGCTAACAGCAATCAGCCCCAGCATTTT.

The V and J genes are TRBV19 and TRBJ2-5; TRBD2 agrees at 7 bases. With V trimmed by 3 bases and J by 4 bases, 11 bases remained unmatched. The CDR3 has 16 residues. The germline gives CDR1 LNHDA, CDR2 SQIVND (reference sequence). The chain's CDR3 is CASSMTTSRLGETQYF. The CDR3 coding sequence is TGTGCCAGTAGTATGACGACTAGCCGATTGGGAGAGACCCAGTACTTC.

V gene TRBV11-2 combines with J gene TRBJ2-2; TRBD2 aligns across 13 bases. The CDR3 has 19 residues. The J segment lost 6 bases and the V segment lost 5 bases, leaving 15 bases of the junction unmatched. In germline, CDR1 is SGHAT, CDR2 FQNNGV. The CDR3 sequence is CASSPRTSGGLGGSGELFF. The CDR3 region has the DNA TGTGCCAGCAGCCCACGGACTAGCGGGGGTCTGGGCGGGTCCGGGGAGCTGTTTTTT.

In this sample, this clonotype turned up a few times. The genes are TRBV11-2 and TRBJ2-2; 7 nucleotides align to TRBD1. V dropped 9 bases and J dropped 4; count of bases not matched to a gene: 11. This CDR3 contains 15 residues. Germline V gene lookup returns CDR1 SGHAT and CDR2 FQNNGV. The CDR3 DNA reads TGTGCCAGTTCAAAGAGGGGGCGTGCCACCGGGGAGCTGTTTTTT. Translated: CASSKRGRATGELFF.

This clonotype appeared many times. The chain combines TRBV21-1 with TRBJ1-1; the table gives TRBD1 as D, unverified against the DNA. TRBV21-1 is flagged as a pseudogene. The CDR3 is made up of 14 amino acids. The chain's CDR3 is CASKAGRRDTEAFF. The CDR3 DNA is TGTGCCAGCAAGGCAGGGCGCCGGGACACTGAAGCTTTCTTT.

This sequence joins TRBV25-1 and TRBJ2-7, with TRBD2 matching over 9 bases. V shed 8 bases and J 3 bases; nucleotides not matched to a gene: 11. The CDR3 runs to 15 residues. Germline V gene sequence: CDR1 MGHDK, CDR2 SYGVNS. The CDR3 DNA reads as TGTGCCAGCGTCGCCCCAGGTAGCGGGAGCTACGAGCAGTACTTC. Its translation: CASVAPGSGSYEQYF.

A few counts support this clonotype. This chain connects TRBV12-3 or TRBV12-4 to TRBJ2-1; 7 nucleotides agree with TRBD2. The ends lost 2 bases at V and 5 bases at J; junction bases unmatched: 6. The CDR3 is made up of 15 amino acids. CDR3 sequence (DNA): TGTGCCAGCAGTTTAAGTTCGGGACTACACAATGAGCAGTTCTTC. Translating it yields CASSLSSGLHNEQFF.

This clonotype was picked up many times. The chain links TRBV7-9 to TRBJ2-3, with D maybe TRBD1 (5 bases). From germline, CDR1 is SEHNR and CDR2 FQNEAQ (reference sequence). CDR3 length: 15 amino acids. Trimming pared 7 bases from V and 0 bases from J, leaving 14 bases between. CDR3 amino acids: CASTETASSTDTQYF. As DNA, the CDR3 is TGTGCCAGCACGGAGACAGCGTCTAGCACAGATACGCAGTATTTT.

A few counts support this clonotype. The chain is built from TRBV27 and TRBJ2-7; D ambiguous. V was shortened by 7 bases and J by 6 bases, with 10 bases between the two germline ends. CDR3 length equals 11 residues. Germline CDR1 and CDR2: MNHEY and SMNVEV (reference sequence). This chain's CDR3 is CASIKGSEQYF. The DNA for the CDR3 is TGTGCCAGCATTAAGGGCTCCGAGCAGTACTTC.

V usage is TRBV19 and J usage is TRBJ2-3; D is tentatively TRBD1 or TRBD2 (5 bases each). Germline CDR1 LNHDA, CDR2 SQIVND (reference sequence). V was shortened by 3 bases and J by 14 bases, with 12 bases between the two germline ends. The CDR3 extends over 11 amino acids. Written as DNA, the CDR3 is TGTGCCAGTAGTATTGGGACCACGGGGTATTTT. Its protein is CASSIGTTGYF.

CDR3 in amino acids: CASSFRTGDGTDTQYF. Here the CDR3 DNA reads TGTGCCAGCAGCTTTCGGACAGGGGACGGCACAGATACGCAGTATTTT. The V gene is TRBV7-8, the J gene TRBJ2-3, with 9 bases fitting TRBD1. Germline values: CDR1 SGHVS, CDR2 FQNEAQ. V lost 3 bases to trimming and J lost 1 base; unmatched junction nucleotides: 5. The CDR3 runs to 16 residues.

There are a few counts of this clonotype. V gene TRBV14 combines with J gene TRBJ2-3; no definite D call. In germline, CDR1 is SGHDN, CDR2 FVKESK. CDR3 length equals 11 residues. The germline V and J ends were trimmed by 4 bases and 8 bases, with 7 bases remaining between them. This CDR3 is CASSPGSTQYF. CDR3 DNA sequence: TGTGCCAGCAGCCCGGGCTCTACGCAGTATTTT.

The chain has TRBV18 and TRBJ2-2, with 10 bases fitting TRBD1. The CDR3 contains 16 residues. Trimming at V came to 3 bases and at J to 6 bases, leaving 7 bases not matched to a gene. Per the germline V gene, CDR1 is KGHSH and CDR2 is LQKENI. The CDR3 DNA reads as TGTGCCAGCTCACCGATCCGGGACAGGGGATCCGGGGAGCTGTTTTTT. Translated: CASSPIRDRGSGELFF.

This clonotype was seen more than once but under ten times. This chain links TRBV6-5 with TRBJ1-2; D is unclear. Trimming shortened V by 4 bases and J by 2 bases, and 14 bases separated the two germline ends. The CDR3 consists of 15 residues. The germline V gene has CDR1 MNHEY and CDR2 SVGAGI. The CDR3: CASSLSGEMNYGYTF. The CDR3 DNA reads as TGTGCCAGCAGTTTGTCCGGGGAGATGAACTATGGCTACACCTTC.

This clonotype has more than one count but fewer than ten. This rearrangement joins TRBV25-1 to TRBJ2-3, with 11 bases aligning to TRBD2. CDR3 length: 15 amino acids. The trim removed 3 bases at V and 3 bases at J, leaving 2 bases unmatched. Germline V CDR1 and CDR2: MGHDK, SYGVNS. CDR3 bases: TGTGCCAGCAGTGAGGCTAGCGGGAGGACAGATACGCAGTATTTT. It specifies CASSEASGRTDTQYF.

CDR3 residues: CASSSGKGVQETQYF. CDR3 bases: TGCGCCAGCAGCTCTGGAAAGGGCGTCCAAGAGACCCAGTACTTC. This chain uses TRBV5-1 with TRBJ2-5; D is unclear. The CDR3 is 15 residues long. CDR1 is SGHRS, CDR2 YFSETQ, per germline. The V gene lost 3 bases and the J gene lost 1 base, with 13 bases spanning the gap.

This sequence joins TRBV4-1 and TRBJ1-1, with D possibly TRBD1 on 6 matching bases. The CDR3 contains 15 residues. V was cut by 1 base and J by 1 base, with 10 bases left in between. Per germline, CDR1 MGHRA and CDR2 YSYEKL. The CDR3 loop is CASSQAWGRNTEAFF. For the CDR3, the DNA is TGCGCCAGCAGCCAAGCTTGGGGGCGGAACACTGAAGCTTTCTTT.

In regard to this clonotype: Given the absence of the conserved phenylalanine or tryptophan at the CDR3 end, a read error is likely. The rearrangement joins TRBV5-1 to TRBJ1-6, with D hard to call. Germline V gene sequence: CDR1 SGHRS, CDR2 YFSETQ. The V gene lost 3 bases and the J gene lost 8 bases, with 18 bases spanning the gap. This CDR3 has 16 residues. In DNA form, the CDR3 reads TGCGCCAGCAGCTCGGGCCCACGGCTATTGTATTCACCCCTCCACTTG. It codes for CASSSGPRLLYSPLHL.

The genes are TRBV12-3 or TRBV12-4 and TRBJ2-1, with D uncertain. V was clipped by 3 bases and J by 9 bases, with 3 bases between them. The CDR3 contains 10 residues. The CDR3 DNA follows: TGTGCCAGCAGTTTTGGTGAGCAGTTCTTC. Protein sequence: CASSFGEQFF.

V is TRBV4-2 and J is TRBJ1-1, with 7 nucleotides matching TRBD1. Germline CDR1 reads LGHNA; CDR2 reads YNFKEQ. This CDR3 spans 17 amino acids. Unmatched junction bases numbered 9, after V lost 1 base and J lost 1 base. CDR3 bases: TGTGCCAGCAGCCAAGTAGACAGGGTCGGTCGGAACACTGAAGCTTTCTTT. Its protein product is CASSQVDRVGRNTEAFF.

The chain links TRBV20-1 to TRBJ1-6, with 7 bases fitting TRBD1. Germline assignment: CDR1 DFQATT and CDR2 SNEGSKA (reference sequence). The CDR3 sequence is 13 residues long. The trim removed 6 bases at V and 5 bases at J, leaving 4 bases unmatched. The CDR3 DNA reads as TGCAGTGCGAAGACAGGGCATAATTCACCCCTCCACTTT. It codes for CSAKTGHNSPLHF.

The gene calls are TRBV20-1 and TRBJ2-1, with TRBD1 identical over 12 bases. Germline V CDR1 and CDR2: DFQATT, SNEGSKA (reference sequence). The CDR3 consists of 13 residues. The V and J ends lost 5 bases and 15 bases, in that order; junction bases with no gene match: 11. The CDR3 region has the DNA TGCAGTGCTGGGGCCCGGGACAGGGGGCCTTTGTTCTTC. Protein sequence: CSAGARDRGPLFF.

The chain has TRBV7-2 and TRBJ1-1, with a weak D call TRBD1 (5 bases). Trimming pared 2 bases from V and 1 base from J, leaving 8 bases between. CDR1 is SGHTA, CDR2 FQGNSA, per germline. The CDR3 loop spans 14 amino acids. CDR3 bases: TGTGCCAGCAGCTTACTTAGGGGGAACACTGAAGCTTTCTTT. As protein: CASSLLRGNTEAFF.

This clonotype showed up just a few times. The chain has TRBV6-1 and TRBJ1-6, with 7 bases identical to TRBD1. V shed 9 bases and J 9 bases; nucleotides not matched to a gene: 8. Germline assignment: CDR1 MNHNS and CDR2 SASEGT. CDR3 size: 13 residues. The CDR3 loop is CASKQGIGSPLHF. In DNA form, the CDR3 reads TGTGCCAGTAAACAGGGGATCGGTTCACCCCTCCACTTT.

A few counts support this clonotype. This chain links TRBV27 with TRBJ2-3; 8 bases match TRBD2. Germline-derived CDR1 and CDR2 are MNHEY and SMNVEV (reference sequence). CDR3 size: 17 residues. V lost 0 bases to trimming and J lost 4 bases; unmatched junction nucleotides: 9. The CDR3 region is CASSLSNSGSWADTQYF. The CDR3 nucleotides read TGTGCCAGCAGTTTATCGAACAGCGGGAGCTGGGCAGATACGCAGTATTTT.